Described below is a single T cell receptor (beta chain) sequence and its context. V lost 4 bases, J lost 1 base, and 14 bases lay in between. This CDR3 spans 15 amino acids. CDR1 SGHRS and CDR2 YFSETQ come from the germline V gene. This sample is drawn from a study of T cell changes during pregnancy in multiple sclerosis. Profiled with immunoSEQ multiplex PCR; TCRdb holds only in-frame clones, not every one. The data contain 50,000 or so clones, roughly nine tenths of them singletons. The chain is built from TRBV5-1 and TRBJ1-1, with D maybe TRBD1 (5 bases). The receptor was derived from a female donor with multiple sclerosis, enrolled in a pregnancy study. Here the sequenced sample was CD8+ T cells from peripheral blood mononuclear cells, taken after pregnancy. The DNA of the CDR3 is TGCGCCAGCAGCCGTGAGACAGTACAGAACACTGAAGCTTTCTTT. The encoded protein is CASSRETVQNTEAFF.